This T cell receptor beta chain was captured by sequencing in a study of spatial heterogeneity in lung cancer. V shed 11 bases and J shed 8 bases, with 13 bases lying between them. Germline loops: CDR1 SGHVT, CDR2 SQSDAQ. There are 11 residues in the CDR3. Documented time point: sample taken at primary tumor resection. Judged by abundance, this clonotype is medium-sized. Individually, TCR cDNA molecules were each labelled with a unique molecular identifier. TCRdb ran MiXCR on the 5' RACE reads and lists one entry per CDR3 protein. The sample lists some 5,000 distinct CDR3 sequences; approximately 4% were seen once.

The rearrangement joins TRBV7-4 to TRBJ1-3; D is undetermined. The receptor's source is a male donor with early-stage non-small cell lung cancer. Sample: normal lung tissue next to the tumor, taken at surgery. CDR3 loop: CARHWGDTIYF. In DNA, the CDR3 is TGTGCCCGCCACTGGGGTGACACCATATATTTT.